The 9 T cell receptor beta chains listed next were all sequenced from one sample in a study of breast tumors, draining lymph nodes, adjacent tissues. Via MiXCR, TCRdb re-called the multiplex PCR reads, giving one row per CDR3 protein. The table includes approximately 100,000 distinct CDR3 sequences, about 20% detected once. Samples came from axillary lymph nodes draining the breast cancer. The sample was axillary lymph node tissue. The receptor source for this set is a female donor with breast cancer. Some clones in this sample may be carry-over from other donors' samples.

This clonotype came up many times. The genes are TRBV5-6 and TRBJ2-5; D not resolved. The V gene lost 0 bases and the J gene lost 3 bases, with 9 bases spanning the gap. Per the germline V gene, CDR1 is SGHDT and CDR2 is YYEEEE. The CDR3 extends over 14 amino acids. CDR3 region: CASSLAVKEETQYF. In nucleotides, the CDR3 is TGTGCCAGCAGCTTGGCCGTCAAGGAAGAGACCCAGTACTTC.

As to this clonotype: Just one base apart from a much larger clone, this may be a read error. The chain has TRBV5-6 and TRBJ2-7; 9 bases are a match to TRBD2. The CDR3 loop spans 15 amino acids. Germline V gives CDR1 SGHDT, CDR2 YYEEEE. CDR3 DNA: TGTGCCAACAGCTCGCTAGCGGGGCTGACCTACGAGCAGTACTTC. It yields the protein CANSSLAGLTYEQYF.

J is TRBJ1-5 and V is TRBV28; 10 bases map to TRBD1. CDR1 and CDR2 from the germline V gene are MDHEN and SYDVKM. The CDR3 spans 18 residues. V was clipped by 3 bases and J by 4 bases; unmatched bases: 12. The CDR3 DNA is TGTGCCAGCAGTTTCTCTTGGGGACAGGGGTCTGATAATCAGCCCCAGCATTTT. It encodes CASSFSWGQGSDNQPQHF.

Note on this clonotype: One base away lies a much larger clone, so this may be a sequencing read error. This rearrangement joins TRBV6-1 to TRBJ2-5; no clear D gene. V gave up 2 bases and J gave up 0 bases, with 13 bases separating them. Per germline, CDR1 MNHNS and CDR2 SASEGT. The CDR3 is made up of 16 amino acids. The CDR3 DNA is TGTGCCAGCAGTGAAACCCCCTGGGGATACCAAGAGACCCAGTACTTC. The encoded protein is CASSETPWGYQETQYF.

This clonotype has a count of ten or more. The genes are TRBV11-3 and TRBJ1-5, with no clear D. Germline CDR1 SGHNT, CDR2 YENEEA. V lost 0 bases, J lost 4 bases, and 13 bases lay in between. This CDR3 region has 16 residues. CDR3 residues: CASSLDLGFRNQPQHF. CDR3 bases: TGTGCCAGCAGCTTAGATCTAGGGTTTAGAAATCAGCCCCAGCATTTT.

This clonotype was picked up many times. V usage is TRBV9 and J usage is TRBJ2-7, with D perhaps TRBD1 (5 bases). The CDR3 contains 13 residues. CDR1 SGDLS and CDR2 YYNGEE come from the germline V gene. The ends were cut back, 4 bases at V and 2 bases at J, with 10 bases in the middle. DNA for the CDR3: TGTGCCAGCAGCTCCCCAGGGACCTACGAGCAGTACTTC. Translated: CASSSPGTYEQYF.

CDR3 DNA: TGCGCCAGCAGCCAATTTGAGGGGGCGAGGTATGGCTACACCTTC. This encodes CASSQFEGARYGYTF. The rearrangement uses TRBV4-1 and TRBJ1-2; 7 bases agree with TRBD1. The CDR3 consists of 15 residues. The junction had 8 bases not matched to a gene; V was cut back by 2 bases and J by 5 bases. Germline V CDR1 and CDR2: MGHRA, YSYEKL.

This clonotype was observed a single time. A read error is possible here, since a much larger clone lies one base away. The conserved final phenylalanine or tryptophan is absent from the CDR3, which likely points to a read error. In nucleotides, the CDR3 is TGTGCCAGCCCCACTAACTATGGCTACACCCTC. Translated, it gives CASPTNYGYTL. This chain links TRBV4-2 with TRBJ1-2; no clear D gene. The germline gives CDR1 LGHNA, CDR2 YNFKEQ. The CDR3 extends over 11 amino acids. Trimming removed 8 bases at V and 0 bases at J, with 4 bases between.

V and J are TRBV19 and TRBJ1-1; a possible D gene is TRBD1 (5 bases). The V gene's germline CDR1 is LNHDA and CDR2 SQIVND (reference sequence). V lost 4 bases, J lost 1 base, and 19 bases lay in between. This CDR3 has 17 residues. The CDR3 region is CASSTQFGGAGNTEAFF. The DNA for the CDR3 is TGTGCCAGTAGTACTCAGTTCGGAGGGGCCGGGAACACTGAAGCTTTCTTT.